This TCR beta chain derives from a study of blood T cell repertoires in COVID-19 (dated by TCRdb to about 2020). Study-level background: Collaborator samples came from the United States, Italy and Spain and covered acute and convalescent phases of COVID-19. The prospective study material was composed of cDNA or gDNA derived from T cells, B-cell-depleted T cells, or PBMCs. Deeply sampled blood TCRbeta repertoires from subjects exposed to, actively infected with, or recovered from COVID-19 were included in the dataset. The repertoires were released in a freely available public database intended as a resource for research on the immune response to SARS-CoV-2. The samples were drawn from the first 160 participants of the ongoing ImmuneRACE study and from 950 to 1,500 subjects provided by 6 global collaborators. Nearly every sample came with metadata listing a de-identified subject ID, COVID-19 status, age in years and sex. Where available, HLA class I and class II types were obtained from metadata supplied by the sample provider rather than from assay-based typing.

TCRbeta CDR3 regions were amplified from genomic DNA using the immunoSEQ Assay, a bias-controlled multiplex PCR. For the original study's pipeline: Nucleated cell counts per sample were estimated from amplification of reference gene primers within the assay. To quantify the absolute abundance of each unique TCRbeta CDR3 rearrangement, sequence reads were collapsed and filtered. Productive Simpson clonality was computed per sample as the square root of Simpson's diversity index over productive rearrangements. The table comes from immuneACCESS by way of TCRdb, which keeps in-frame sequences with V and J called. Part of the clones is missing from these tables; in studies checked, under half for an unresolved V gene and the rest for unknown reasons. V and J calls plus clone size are reproduced from that table; the DNA served to infer D and trimming. In this sample the table shows about 110,000 clones, approximately 78% of which occur a single time. The ten largest clones capture roughly 7.9% of the sample.

Of note for this clone: Its antigen has not been determined. No base quality information exists; no much larger clone differs at one position.

Overall study results and their limits: How much clinical and demographic metadata was included differed by source and by participant, and the metadata was provided uncurated.

Whole blood was collected in K2EDTA tubes by collaborating institutions according to the institutions' own protocols. For TCRbeta analysis, collaborator samples were shipped as frozen whole blood, as isolated PBMCs, or as DNA extracted from either sample type. Sequences were obtained from peripheral blood. This receptor was taken from a man aged 70 or older with acute or convalescent COVID-19.

The nucleotide sequence is TGTGCCAGCACCCGAGCGTCGGCCAAAAACATTCAGTACTTC. Its amino acids are CASTRASAKNIQYF. The chain is assembled from TRBV6-5 and TRBJ2-4; there is no confident call for the D gene. The CDR3 contains 14 residues, cysteine and phenylalanine counted. Only CDR3 DNA is held: 42 bases, read in frame from base 1. V is reduced by 7 bases and J by 1 base, leaving a spacing of 11 bases between them. CDR1 MNHEY and CDR2 SVGAGI were looked up in the germline V gene.